This TCR beta chain was captured in a study of monozygotic twins with inflammatory bowel disease. As to this clonotype: Antigen specificity is unknown.

General study points: Especially with disease activity, IBD patients had fewer clonotypes in common with others than healthy twins did.

Without any T cell sorting, total RNA was isolated from whole blood. TCRdb processed the 5' RACE reads again and assigns one entry to each CDR3 protein, with no DNA. Across about 300,000 distinct CDR3 sequences, the top ten clones capture roughly 5.2% of the sample. The CDR3 totals 16 residues. CDR1 is LGHDT and CDR2 is YNNKEL in the germline V gene (reference sequence). The TCR sequence derives from a human donor with ulcerative colitis or Crohn's disease, or a healthy co-twin of an affected twin (not recorded which). This chain connects TRBV3-1 to TRBJ2-3; the TCRdb call, TRBD1, lacks DNA for checking. Material for sequencing was blood. The CDR3 loop is CASSQGGGGPTDTQYF.